The clone carrying this T cell receptor (beta chain) was observed many times. The sample originates from a study of T cells in Graves' hyperthyroidism and ophthalmopathy. Study in general: Peripheral blood specimens were obtained at initial diagnosis, prior to any treatment.

Each ophthalmopathy patient scored at least 3 on the Clinical Activity Score and at least 4 on NOSPECS grade, with duration under 3 months. RNA transcripts provided the source from which TCR beta CDR3 regions were amplified. HTBI primers drove first-round RT-PCR of the TCR CDR3. Each CDR3 protein is one row after TCRdb ran MiXCR on the multiplex PCR reads. The sample has about 410,000 distinct CDR3 sequences, about 14% seen once. The CDR3 loop spans 13 amino acids. With 2 bases removed from V and 6 bases from J, the gap between germline ends came to 11 bases. The germline V gene encodes CDR1 PRHDT and CDR2 FYEKMQ (reference sequence).

This clonotype was obtained from a man aged 18 to 35 with Graves' ophthalmopathy. The chain is built from TRBV13 and TRBJ2-7, with no clear D. Sample: blood. The chain's CDR3 is CASSLNLGIEQYF. The CDR3 DNA follows: TGTGCCAGCAGCTTAAATCTGGGAATCGAGCAGTACTTC.